This T cell receptor (beta chain) is drawn from a study of blood T cell repertoires in COVID-19. Study as a whole: Donors in the United States, Italy and Spain gave samples during acute or convalescent COVID-19. Sample material is recorded as cDNA or gDNA derived from T cells, B-cell-depleted T cells, or PBMCs.

In the authors' methods: It was from reference gene primer amplification that nucleated cell counts were estimated. Sequencing used immunoSEQ multiplex PCR; TCRdb keeps in-frame clones, though not all of them. V and J calls and clone size are as listed in that table; D and trimming were resolved from the DNA. This sample has 56,000 or so clones; more than 90% occur once, and the top ten carry 5.5% to 8%. The junction had 6 bases not matched to a gene; V was cut back by 1 base and J by 2 bases. CDR3 length equals 17 residues. Germline CDR1 and CDR2: SGHVS and FQNEAQ. V gene TRBV7-8 combines with J gene TRBJ2-2; TRBD1 agrees at 8 bases. This clonotype originated in a man aged 45-65 years with active COVID-19. Sequenced input: peripheral blood. Here the CDR3 DNA reads TGTGCCAGCAGCTTAGGTTGGACAGGGATTAACACCGGGGAGCTGTTTTTT. It encodes CASSLGWTGINTGELFF.